The 28 T cell receptor beta chains below were found in one sample sequenced in a study of blood T cell repertoires in COVID-19. The repertoire was sequenced with immunoSEQ multiplex PCR; TCRdb's copy has only in-frame clones and lacks some. Here the sample spans some 94,000 clones, about nine tenths being singletons. Sequenced material: peripheral blood. The receptors originated from a human donor in a cohort sampled during active COVID-19.

The CDR3 loop is CASKEAGGEQPQHF. DNA of the CDR3: TGTGCCAGTAAGGAGGCAGGGGGCGAACAGCCCCAGCATTTT. The rearrangement uses TRBV19 and TRBJ1-5, with 8 bases lining up with TRBD1. CDR3 size: 14 residues. V was clipped by 7 bases and J by 7 bases; unmatched bases: 9. From germline, CDR1 is LNHDA and CDR2 SQIVND (reference sequence). Full variable domain (missing parts from reference TRBV19 and TRBJ1-5): DGGITQSPKYLFRKEGQNVTLSCEQNLNHDAMYWYRQDPGQGLRLIYYSQIVNDFQKGDIAEGYSVSREKKESFPLTVTSAQKNPTAFYLCASKEAGGEQPQHFGDGTRLSIL.

The rearrangement uses TRBV19 and TRBJ2-1; the D gene is possibly TRBD2 (6 bases). Germline values: CDR1 LNHDA, CDR2 SQIVND (reference sequence). The CDR3 runs 14 residues. V lost 3 bases, J lost 8 bases, and 14 bases lay in between. CDR3 residues: CASSMQDWGDEQFF. In DNA, the CDR3 is TGTGCCAGTAGTATGCAGGACTGGGGGGATGAGCAGTTCTTC.

The CDR3 loop reads CASSIGGRAHNEQFF. In nucleotides, the CDR3 is TGTGCCAGTAGTATCGGCGGGAGGGCCCACAATGAGCAGTTCTTC. V usage is TRBV19 and J usage is TRBJ2-1; 9 bases agree with TRBD2. The CDR3 contains 15 residues. Germline V gene sequence: CDR1 LNHDA, CDR2 SQIVND (reference sequence). With 3 bases clipped from V and 5 bases from J, the junction kept 5 bases outside the gene matches.

The chain couples TRBV7-2 to TRBJ2-7; TRBD1 agrees at 10 bases. With V trimmed by 4 bases and J by 1 base, 4 bases remained unmatched. Germline loops: CDR1 SGHTA, CDR2 FQGNSA. This CDR3 contains 15 residues. CDR3 sequence reads: CASSSGQGGSYEQYF. The CDR3, as DNA: TGTGCCAGCAGCTCCGGACAGGGGGGATCCTACGAGCAGTACTTC. Full variable domain (missing parts from reference TRBV7-2 and TRBJ2-7): GAGVSQSPSNKVTEKGKDVELRCDPISGHTALYWYRQSLGQGLEFLIYFQGNSAPDKSGLPSDRFSAERTGGSVSTLTIQRTQQEDSAVYLCASSSGQGGSYEQYFGPGTRLTVT.

The chain employs TRBV18 and TRBJ2-7; tentative D call: TRBD2 (5 bases). The ends were cut back, 2 bases at V and 4 bases at J, with 9 bases in the middle. Germline V gives CDR1 KGHSH, CDR2 LQKENI. The length of the CDR3 is 13 residues. CDR3 DNA: TGTGCCAGCTCACCAGGACTGAATTACGAGCAGTACTTC. Protein sequence: CASSPGLNYEQYF.

The chain combines TRBV5-4 with TRBJ1-1; D gene uncertain. The length of the CDR3 is 14 residues. The germline V gene encodes CDR1 SGHNT and CDR2 YYREEE (reference sequence). Trimming stripped 7 bases from V and 6 bases from J, with 19 bases between. The DNA for the CDR3 is TGTGCCAGCTCCCCTCTCGGAGGAACGGCTGAAGCTTTCTTT. Residues: CASSPLGGTAEAFF.

The chain recombines TRBV30 with TRBJ1-2, with D possibly TRBD1 on 5 matching bases. V dropped 0 bases and J dropped 4 bases, with 15 bases sitting between them. From germline, CDR1 is GTSNPN and CDR2 SVGIG (reference sequence). The CDR3 extends over 15 amino acids. The CDR3 DNA is TGTGCCTGGAGTGTTCGAATACAGGAGCGCTATGGCTACACCTTC. As protein: CAWSVRIQERYGYTF.

The chain couples TRBV4-1 to TRBJ2-5, with D hard to call. CDR1 and CDR2 (germline): MGHRA, YSYEKL. This CDR3 is built from 14 residues. V was cut by 0 bases and J by 5 bases, with 10 bases left in between. In nucleotides, the CDR3 is TGCGCCAGCAGCCAAGATCCAGCGACGGAGACCCAGTACTTC. Translated: CASSQDPATETQYF.

The chain combines TRBV4-1 with TRBJ1-2; TRBD1 matches 12 bases. This CDR3 contains 18 residues. Per the germline V gene, CDR1 is MGHRA and CDR2 is YSYEKL. With V trimmed by 0 bases and J by 4 bases, 9 bases remained unmatched. CDR3 sequence reads: CASSQDPGQGAHRYGYTF. The DNA for the CDR3 is TGCGCCAGCAGCCAAGACCCGGGACAGGGGGCGCATCGCTATGGCTACACCTTC.

The rearrangement links TRBV19 to TRBJ2-5; the match to TRBD2 covers 11 bases. V dropped 7 bases and J dropped 4; count of bases not matched to a gene: 2. This CDR3 region has 13 residues. CDR1 and CDR2 from the germline V gene are LNHDA and SQIVND (reference sequence). CDR3 in amino acids: CASTTSGTETQYF. As DNA, the CDR3 is TGTGCCAGTACGACTAGCGGGACAGAGACCCAGTACTTC.

The rearrangement links TRBV19 to TRBJ1-2; 9 positions agree with TRBD1. Trimming at V came to 5 bases and at J to 4 bases, leaving 5 bases not matched to a gene. This CDR3 contains 14 residues. The V gene's germline CDR1 is LNHDA and CDR2 SQIVND (reference sequence). The CDR3 DNA sequence: TGTGCCAGTAGTCTAACAGGGGGCCTCTATGGCTACACCTTC. This encodes CASSLTGGLYGYTF.

The gene calls are TRBV3-1 (or the pseudogene TRBV3-2) and TRBJ1-2, with 8 bases fitting TRBD1. CDR1 is LGHDT and CDR2 is YNNKEL in the germline V gene (reference sequence). V lost 0 bases to trimming and J lost 6 bases; unmatched junction nucleotides: 3. The length of the CDR3 is 14 residues. CDR3 loop: CASSQEGTGDGYTF. The CDR3 coding sequence is TGTGCCAGCAGCCAAGAGGGGACAGGTGATGGCTACACCTTC.

This clone was seen a single time. The chain uses TRBV5-1 and TRBJ2-1, with TRBD2 as a possible D gene (5 bases). Trimming left V 0 bases short and J 0 bases short, with 13 bases between. Germline-derived CDR1 and CDR2 are SGHRS and YFSETQ. This CDR3 is built from 17 residues. CDR3 in amino acids: CASSLGSSGSSYNEQFF. As DNA, the CDR3 is TGCGCCAGCAGCTTGGGGTCCAGCGGTAGCTCCTACAATGAGCAGTTCTTC. The complete variable domain, with remaining parts taken from reference TRBV5-1 and TRBJ2-1, reads KAGVTQTPRYLIKTRGQQVTLSCSPISGHRSVSWYQQTPGQGLQFLFEYFSETQRNKGNFPGRFSGRQFSNSRSEMNVSTLELGDSALYLCASSLGSSGSSYNEQFFGPGTRLTVL.

This chain uses TRBV2 with TRBJ1-4; D remains unclear. Germline CDR1 and CDR2: SNHLY and FYNNEI. CDR3 length: 16 residues. Deletions cut 2 bases from V and 4 bases from J, with 14 bases between. CDR3 nucleotide sequence: TGTGCCAGCAGTGAACAAGGCGTCGGAGTTAATGAAAAACTGTTTTTT. Translated: CASSEQGVGVNEKLFF.

This clone has only one observation. The chain is built from TRBV7-3 and TRBJ2-1; D gene ambiguous. The CDR3 is 14 residues long. Germline V CDR1 and CDR2: SGHTA, FQGTGA. Between the trimmed V and J ends, which lost 0 bases and 6 bases, there was a span of 9 bases. The CDR3 region is CASSLTNRVNEQFF. The CDR3 bases are TGTGCCAGCAGCTTAACGAACCGGGTCAATGAGCAGTTCTTC.

There are a few counts of this clone. V is TRBV7-9 and J is TRBJ2-7; maybe TRBD1 (5 bases). The CDR3 runs 13 residues. The V end was cut by 5 bases, the J end by 2 bases, with 10 bases between. Germline V CDR1 and CDR2: SEHNR, FQNEAQ (reference sequence). CDR3 protein: CASSVDIPYEQYF. Here the CDR3 DNA reads TGTGCCAGCAGCGTGGACATCCCCTACGAGCAGTACTTC.

The V gene is TRBV5-6, the J gene TRBJ2-1; a possible D gene is TRBD2 (5 bases). This CDR3 spans 14 amino acids. V lost 2 bases and J 9 bases, leaving 15 bases between the germline ends. CDR1 is SGHDT, CDR2 YYEEEE, per germline. CDR3 region: CASSFWVTRIEQFF. The CDR3 DNA reads TGTGCCAGCAGCTTTTGGGTAACTAGAATTGAGCAGTTCTTC.

The chain has TRBV6-6 and TRBJ2-1; D perhaps matches TRBD2 (5 bases). This CDR3 contains 14 residues. The germline V gene has CDR1 MNHNY and CDR2 SVGAGI (reference sequence). The V and J ends lost 6 bases and 7 bases respectively, with 16 bases between them. The CDR3 nucleotides are TGTGCCAGCAGAGACGCAGGACTTTCGAATGAGCAGTTCTTC. As protein: CASRDAGLSNEQFF.

The table lists this clone with a count of one. V and J are TRBV2 and TRBJ2-1; maybe TRBD2 (6 bases). The CDR3 loop spans 15 amino acids. Germline values: CDR1 SNHLY, CDR2 FYNNEI. V was cut by 11 bases and J by 0 bases, with 17 bases left in between. The CDR3 bases are TGTGCCGGCCGCTCAGCGGGTACCTCCTACAATGAGCAGTTCTTC. Amino acid sequence: CAGRSAGTSYNEQFF.

The rearrangement uses TRBV28 and TRBJ1-6; TRBD1 might be the D (6 bases). The length of the CDR3 is 15 residues. Trimming stripped 5 bases from V and 6 bases from J, with 14 bases between. Germline CDR1 MDHEN, CDR2 SYDVKM. For the CDR3, the DNA is TGTGCCAGCAGTCTACAGGGACCCGTTAATTCACCCCTCCACTTT. Translating it yields CASSLQGPVNSPLHF.

The V gene is TRBV4-1, the J gene TRBJ2-2; the match to TRBD1 covers 7 bases. This CDR3 comprises 15 residues. Germline V CDR1 and CDR2: MGHRA, YSYEKL. V trimming: 6 bases; J trimming: 4 bases; junction bases outside the gene matches: 8. CDR3 sequence (DNA): TGCGCCAGCAGTCGACAGGGAAGTCTCACCGGGGAGCTGTTTTTT. Translation gives CASSRQGSLTGELFF.

This clone has only a few counts. The CDR3, as DNA: TGTGCCAGCAGCTACCGCCGGGACACTGAAGCTTTCTTT. Its translation: CASSYRRDTEAFF. V usage is TRBV11-2 and J usage is TRBJ1-1, with D unresolved. The CDR3 contains 13 residues. V was clipped by 4 bases and J by 3 bases, with 9 bases between them. CDR1 and CDR2 from the germline V gene are SGHAT and FQNNGV.

V and J are TRBV7-8 and TRBJ1-6, with a possible D match to TRBD1 (6 bases). Trimming took 7 bases from V and 5 from J, leaving 15 bases between them. The CDR3 has 15 amino acids. Germline V gene sequence: CDR1 SGHVS, CDR2 FQNEAQ. The CDR3 coding sequence is TGTGCCAGCACCCCGCGGGGGGGCAATAATTCACCCCTCCACTTT. As protein: CASTPRGGNNSPLHF.

The gene calls are TRBV2 and TRBJ2-7; TRBD2 agrees at 9 bases. The CDR3 extends over 15 amino acids. The germline V gene encodes CDR1 SNHLY and CDR2 FYNNEI. The J segment lost 2 bases and the V segment lost 6 bases, leaving 8 bases of the junction unmatched. The CDR3 DNA reads TGTGCCAGCAGAGAGAATAGCGGGAGTACCTACGAGCAGTACTTC. Translating it yields CASRENSGSTYEQYF.

The rearrangement uses TRBV19 and TRBJ2-2; D gene ambiguous. Germline V gene data show CDR1 as LNHDA and CDR2 as SQIVND (reference sequence). Trimming cost V 9 bases and J 2 bases, with 13 bases left between them. CDR3 length: 14 residues. The CDR3 protein is CASLITKNTGELFF. CDR3 coding DNA: TGTGCCAGCTTAATTACAAAAAACACCGGGGAGCTGTTTTTT.

The chain couples TRBV27 to TRBJ1-5; no definite D call. Trimming stripped 2 bases from V and 4 bases from J, with 9 bases between. The germline V gene has CDR1 MNHEY and CDR2 SMNVEV (reference sequence). The CDR3 covers 14 residues. CDR3 nucleotides: TGTGCCAGCAGTTTAGGTGGACTGAATCAGCCCCAGCATTTT. It codes for CASSLGGLNQPQHF.

The rearrangement uses TRBV5-1 and TRBJ1-2; D gene unclear. The germline CDR1 and CDR2 sequences are SGHRS and YFSETQ. Trimming took 0 bases from V and 2 from J, leaving 11 bases between them. The CDR3 has 15 amino acids. CDR3 nucleotides: TGCGCCAGCAGCTTGGGGGCAGCCACGAACTATGGCTACACCTTC. Translation gives CASSLGAATNYGYTF.

This chain joins TRBV5-8 and TRBJ2-1, with 9 bases that match TRBD1. The length of the CDR3 is 18 residues. Germline V lookup: CDR1 SGHTS, CDR2 YDEGEE. The V gene end was trimmed by 0 bases and the J gene end by 4 bases; junction bases not matched to a gene: 11. The CDR3 bases are TGTGCCAGCAGCTTGGGACAGGGGGATTGGTCCTTATACAATGAGCAGTTCTTC. It yields the protein CASSLGQGDWSLYNEQFF. Full variable domain (outside the CDR3, taken from reference TRBV5-8 and TRBJ2-1): EAGVTQSPTHLIKTRGQQATLRCSPISGHTSVYWYQQALGLGLQFLLWYDEGEERNRGNFPPRFSGRQFPNYSSELNVNALELEDSALYLCASSLGQGDWSLYNEQFFGPGTRLTVL.